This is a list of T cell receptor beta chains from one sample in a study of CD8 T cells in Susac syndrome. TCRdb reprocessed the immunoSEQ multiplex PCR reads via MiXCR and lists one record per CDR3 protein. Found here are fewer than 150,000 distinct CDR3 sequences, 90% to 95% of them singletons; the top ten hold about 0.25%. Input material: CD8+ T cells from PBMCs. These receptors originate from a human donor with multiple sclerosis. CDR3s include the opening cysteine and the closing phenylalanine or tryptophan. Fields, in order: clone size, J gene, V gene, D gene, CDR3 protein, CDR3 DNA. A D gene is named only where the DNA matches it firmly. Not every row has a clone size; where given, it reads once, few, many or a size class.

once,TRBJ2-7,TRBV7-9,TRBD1,CASSLGRGQDSYEQYF,TGTGCCAGCAGCTTGGGCAGGGGGCAAGATTCCTACGAGCAGTACTTC
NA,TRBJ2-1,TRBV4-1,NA,CASSQVATIGEQFF,TGCGCCAGCAGCCAAGTTGCCACTATCGGTGAGCAGTTCTTC
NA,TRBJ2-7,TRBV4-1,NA,CASSQGTRPYEQYF,TGCGCCAGCAGCCAAGGTACGAGACCCTACGAGCAGTACTTC
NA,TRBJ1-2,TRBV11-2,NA,CASSSLRLGGRNGYTF,TGTGCCAGCAGCTCTCTCCGGCTGGGGGGCCGGAATGGCTACACCTTC
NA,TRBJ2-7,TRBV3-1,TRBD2,CASSPREGRYEQYF,TGTGCCAGCAGCCCCCGGGAGGGCCGGTACGAGCAGTACTTC
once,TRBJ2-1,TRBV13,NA,CASRSGYNEQFF,TGTGCCAGCAGAAGCGGTTACAATGAGCAGTTCTTC
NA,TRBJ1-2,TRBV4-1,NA,CASSQDWYGANGYTF,TGCGCCAGCAGCCAAGATTGGTATGGGGCAAATGGCTACACCTTC
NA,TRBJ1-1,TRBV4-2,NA,CASSQRPQETEAFF,TGTGCCAGCAGCCAACGGCCTCAGGAGACTGAAGCTTTCTTT
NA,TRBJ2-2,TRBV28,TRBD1,CASSLQGAQTGELFF,TGTGCCAGCAGTCTCCAGGGGGCGCAGACCGGGGAGCTGTTTTTT
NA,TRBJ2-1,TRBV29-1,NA,CSVEGHPLNAYNEQFF,TGCAGCGTTGAAGGACACCCCCTAAATGCCTACAATGAGCAGTTCTTC
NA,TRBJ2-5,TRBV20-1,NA,CSARPGILETQYF,TGCAGTGCTAGACCAGGGATTCTGGAGACCCAGTACTTC
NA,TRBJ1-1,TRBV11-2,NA,CASSQDTRTVNTEAFF,TGTGCCAGCAGCCAAGACACCAGGACAGTGAACACTGAAGCTTTCTTT
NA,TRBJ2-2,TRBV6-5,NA,CASSYGGTANTGELFF,TGTGCCAGCAGTTACGGAGGGACCGCGAACACCGGGGAGCTGTTTTTT
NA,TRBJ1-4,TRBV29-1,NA,CSVVGVANEKLFF,TGCAGCGTTGTTGGAGTTGCTAATGAAAAACTGTTTTTT
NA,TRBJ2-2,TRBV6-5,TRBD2,CASSILAGNTGELFF,TGTGCCAGCAGCATACTAGCGGGGAACACCGGGGAGCTGTTTTTT
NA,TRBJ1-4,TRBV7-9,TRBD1,CASVAGQPNEKLFF,TGTGCCAGTGTCGCGGGACAGCCGAATGAAAAACTGTTTTTT
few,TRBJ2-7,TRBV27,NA,CASMVAYPSYEQYF,TGTGCCAGCATGGTAGCGTACCCTTCCTACGAGCAGTACTTC
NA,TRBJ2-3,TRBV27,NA,CASSFGPGTDTQYF,TGTGCCAGCAGTTTCGGTCCAGGCACAGATACGCAGTATTTT
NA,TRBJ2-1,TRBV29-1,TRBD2,CSVEDPLAGEWYEQFF,TGCAGCGTTGAAGATCCCCTAGCGGGAGAGTGGTATGAGCAGTTCTTC
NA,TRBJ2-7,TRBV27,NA,CASSLGSQGTEQYF,TGTGCCAGCAGTTTAGGGAGTCAGGGTACCGAGCAGTACTTC
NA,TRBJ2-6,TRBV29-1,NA,CSVEDPAEGSGANVLTF,TGCAGCGTTGAAGATCCGGCGGAAGGCTCTGGGGCCAACGTCCTGACTTTC
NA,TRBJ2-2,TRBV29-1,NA,CSVEGLGNTGELFF,TGCAGCGTCGAGGGACTTGGGAACACCGGGGAGCTGTTTTTT
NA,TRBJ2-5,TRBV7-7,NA,CASSSWVSGKETQYF,TGTGCCAGCAGCTCCTGGGTTTCAGGGAAGGAGACCCAGTACTTC
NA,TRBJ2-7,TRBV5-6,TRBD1,CASSFQDRGHEQYF,TGTGCCAGCAGCTTCCAAGACAGGGGCCACGAGCAGTACTTC
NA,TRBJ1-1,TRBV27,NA,CASTSGDTEAFF,TGTGCCAGCACATCAGGGGACACTGAAGCTTTCTTT
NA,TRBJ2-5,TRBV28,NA,CASSLIGTQYF,TGTGCCAGCAGTTTAATTGGGACCCAGTACTTC
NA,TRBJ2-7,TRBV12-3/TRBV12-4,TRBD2,CASSSGLAVYEQYF,TGTGCCAGCAGTTCGGGACTAGCGGTCTACGAGCAGTACTTC
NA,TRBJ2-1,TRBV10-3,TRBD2,CAISDPGTSGRGDEQFF,TGTGCCATCAGTGATCCAGGGACTAGCGGGAGGGGGGATGAGCAGTTCTTC
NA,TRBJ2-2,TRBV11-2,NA,CATQGESGELFF,TGTGCCACCCAAGGGGAGTCCGGGGAGCTGTTTTTT
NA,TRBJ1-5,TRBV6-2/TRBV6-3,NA,CASSLGVDQPQHF,TGTGCCAGCAGCCTGGGGGTTGATCAGCCCCAGCATTTT
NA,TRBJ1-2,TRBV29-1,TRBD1,CSADRGVYGYTF,TGCAGCGCCGACAGGGGCGTTTATGGCTACACCTTC
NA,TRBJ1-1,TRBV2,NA,CASPDGRVAFF,TGTGCCAGCCCCGACGGCCGAGTAGCTTTCTTT
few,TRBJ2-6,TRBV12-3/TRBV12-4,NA,CASSLPGANVLTF,TGTGCCAGCAGTTTACCGGGGGCCAACGTCCTGACTTTC
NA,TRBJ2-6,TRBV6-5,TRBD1,CASSYSVLEGAPSGANVLTF,TGTGCCAGCAGTTACTCGGTTTTAGAGGGGGCACCTTCTGGGGCCAACGTCCTGACTTTC
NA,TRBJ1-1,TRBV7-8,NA,CASSLLDLNPGWGTEAFF,TGTGCCAGCAGCTTACTTGATCTGAATCCAGGGTGGGGGACTGAAGCTTTCTTT
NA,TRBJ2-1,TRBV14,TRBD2,CASSQDRIAGPYNEQFF,TGTGCCAGCAGCCAAGATCGTATAGCGGGGCCCTACAATGAGCAGTTCTTC
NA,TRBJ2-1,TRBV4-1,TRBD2,CASSQTSGEDEQFF,TGCGCCAGCAGCCAGACTAGCGGCGAGGATGAGCAGTTCTTC
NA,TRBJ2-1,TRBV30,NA,CASHRELYNEQFF,TGTGCCTCCCACAGGGAACTCTACAATGAGCAGTTCTTC
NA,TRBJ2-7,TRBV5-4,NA,CASSWSGMSYEQYF,TGTGCCAGCAGCTGGAGCGGTATGTCCTACGAGCAGTACTTC
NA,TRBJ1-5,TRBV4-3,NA,CASSQGNGQPQHF,TGCGCCAGCAGCCAAGGGAACGGGCAGCCCCAGCATTTT
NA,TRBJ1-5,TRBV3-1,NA,CASSQDPDSNQPQHF,TGTGCCAGCAGCCAAGATCCAGATAGCAATCAGCCCCAGCATTTT
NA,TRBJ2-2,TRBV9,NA,CASSVGGSKIEELFF,TGTGCCAGCAGCGTAGGCGGTTCTAAAATTGAGGAGCTGTTTTTT
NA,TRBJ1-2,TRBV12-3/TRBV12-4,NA,CASSPRLGDNYGYTF,TGTGCCAGCAGTCCTAGACTGGGGGATAACTATGGCTACACCTTC
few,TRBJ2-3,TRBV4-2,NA,CASSQDQPHTDTQYF,TGTGCCAGCAGCCAAGATCAGCCCCACACAGATACGCAGTATTTT
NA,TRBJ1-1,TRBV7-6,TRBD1,CASSATWDRGRGGEAFF,TGTGCCAGCAGCGCTACCTGGGACAGGGGGCGGGGAGGAGAAGCTTTCTTT
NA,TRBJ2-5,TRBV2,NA,CASSVKDEQETQYF,TGTGCCAGCAGTGTGAAGGACGAGCAAGAGACCCAGTACTTC
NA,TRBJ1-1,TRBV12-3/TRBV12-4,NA,CASSLGLGEGNTEAFF,TGTGCCAGCAGTTTGGGCCTGGGGGAGGGCAACACTGAAGCTTTCTTT
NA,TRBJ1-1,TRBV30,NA,CAWAWTDVAFF,TGTGCCTGGGCATGGACAGACGTGGCTTTCTTT
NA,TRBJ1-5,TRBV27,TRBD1,CASSWDSSMPQHF,TGTGCCAGCAGTTGGGACAGTAGTATGCCCCAGCATTTT
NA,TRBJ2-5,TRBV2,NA,CASSERKVVQETQYF,TGTGCCAGCAGTGAACGGAAGGTTGTCCAAGAGACCCAGTACTTC
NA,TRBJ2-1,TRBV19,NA,CASAPGPGDEQFF,TGTGCCAGTGCCCCCGGGCCTGGGGATGAGCAGTTCTTC
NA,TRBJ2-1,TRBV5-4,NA,CASSLDGGEAEDNEQFF,TGTGCCAGCAGCTTGGACGGGGGCGAGGCTGAGGACAATGAGCAGTTCTTC
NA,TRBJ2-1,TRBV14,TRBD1,CASSRDRNSNEQFF,TGTGCCAGCAGCCGGGACAGAAATTCGAATGAGCAGTTCTTC
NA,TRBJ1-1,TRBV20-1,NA,CSARTSEESEAFF,TGCAGTGCTCGGACATCAGAGGAGAGTGAAGCTTTCTTT
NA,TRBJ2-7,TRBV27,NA,CASSFLPPTPYEQYF,TGTGCCAGCAGTTTTCTTCCCCCCACCCCCTACGAGCAGTACTTC
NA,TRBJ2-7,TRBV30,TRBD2,CAWSEAGGYEQYF,TGTGCCTGGAGTGAGGCGGGAGGGTACGAGCAGTACTTC
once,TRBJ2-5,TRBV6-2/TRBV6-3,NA,CASTLAEWGQETQYF,TGTGCCAGCACTTTAGCGGAGTGGGGACAAGAGACCCAGTACTTC